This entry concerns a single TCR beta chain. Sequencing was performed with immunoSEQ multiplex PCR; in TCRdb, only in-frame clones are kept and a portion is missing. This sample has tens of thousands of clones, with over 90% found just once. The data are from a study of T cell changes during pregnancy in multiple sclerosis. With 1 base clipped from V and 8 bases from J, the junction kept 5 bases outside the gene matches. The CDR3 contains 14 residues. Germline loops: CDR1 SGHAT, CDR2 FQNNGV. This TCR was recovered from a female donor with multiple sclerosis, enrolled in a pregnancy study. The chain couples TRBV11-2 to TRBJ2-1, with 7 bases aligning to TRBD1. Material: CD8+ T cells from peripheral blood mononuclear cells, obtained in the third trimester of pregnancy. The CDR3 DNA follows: TGTGCCAGCAGCTTAGCTGAGGGGGCCTATGAGCAGTTCTTC. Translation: CASSLAEGAYEQFF. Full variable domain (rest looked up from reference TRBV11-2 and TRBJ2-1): EAGVAQSPRYKIIEKRQSVAFWCNPISGHATLYWYQQILGQGPKLLIQFQNNGVVDDSQLPKDRFSAERLKGVDSTLKIQPAKLEDSAVYLCASSLAEGAYEQFFGPGTRLTVL.